The clone carrying this T cell receptor (beta chain) was counted at least ten times. Its antigen is not known. Ophthalmopathy in the patients scored at least 3 on Clinical Activity Score and at least 4 on NOSPECS grade, lasting under 3 months. Researchers took RNA transcripts and amplified the TCR beta CDR3 regions from them. Using the HTBI primer set, a first-round RT-PCR was run on the TCR CDR3. TCRdb reanalysed the multiplex PCR reads using MiXCR and keeps one entry per CDR3 protein. The table has 300,000 to 450,000 distinct CDR3 sequences, around a sixth seen once. The data belong to a study of T cells in Graves' hyperthyroidism and ophthalmopathy. About the study: Peripheral blood was acquired at first diagnosis, ahead of any therapy whatsoever. Study-wide points: In validation, the model predicted ophthalmopathy. These predictions came a median about 6.8 months before onset. Within blood appeared most thyroid clonotypes that had expanded above 0.001.

This clonotype originated in a man between 18 and 35 years old with Graves' ophthalmopathy. What was sequenced was blood.

CDR3 bases: TGTGCCAGCAGTTTTTCCGGCGGGGGGGCCGCGAAGACCCAGTACTTC. Its translation is CASSFSGGGAAKTQYF. V is TRBV12-3 or TRBV12-4 and J is TRBJ2-5, with 9 bases lining up with TRBD2. The V gene end was trimmed by 3 bases and the J gene end by 6 bases; junction bases not matched to a gene: 11. This CDR3 has 16 residues.